These T cell receptor beta chains were read from a single sample in a study of PD-1 blockade in classical Hodgkin lymphoma. Sequencing used immunoSEQ multiplex PCR; TCRdb keeps in-frame clones, though not all of them. The sample includes tens of thousands of clones, roughly 66% seen only once; the top ten take about 15%. Source: peripheral blood mononuclear cells (PBMCs), taken before the second cycle of nivolumab. These receptors came from a human donor with classical Hodgkin lymphoma. Both conserved end residues are part of each CDR3. D genes are given only for firm matches. For some rows the clone size is stated as once, few or many, or as a class when expanded; others skip it.

d_gene,abundance,v_gene,j_gene,CDR3aa,CDR3nt
TRBD1,-,TRBV6-1,TRBJ1-2,CASISPGTGIYGYTF,TGTGCCAGCATCTCACCCGGGACAGGGATCTATGGCTACACCTTC
TRBD1,once,TRBV9,TRBJ1-1,CASSFAGTGGTEAFF,TGTGCCAGCAGCTTTGCCGGGACAGGGGGCACTGAAGCTTTCTTT
TRBD2,-,TRBV6-1,TRBJ2-1,CASSVWTSGTNEQFF,TGTGCCAGCAGTGTGTGGACTAGCGGGACCAATGAGCAGTTCTTC
-,-,TRBV2,TRBJ1-1,CASSYAENTEAFF,TGTGCCAGCAGTTACGCTGAGAACACTGAAGCTTTCTTT
-,many,TRBV11-1,TRBJ1-1,CASSPRAGAQGEAFF,TGTGCCAGCAGCCCTCGGGCCGGGGCGCAAGGTGAAGCTTTCTTT
-,-,TRBV7-2,TRBJ2-3,CASSLGPSGAEDTQYF,TGTGCCAGCAGCTTAGGCCCATCGGGAGCAGAAGATACGCAGTATTTT
-,-,TRBV5-1,TRBJ1-2,CASSSRDSFGYTF,TGCGCCAGCAGCTCAAGAGACAGTTTTGGCTACACCTTC
-,-,TRBV18,TRBJ2-2,CASSPRPAGELFF,TGTGCCAGCTCCCCTAGGCCCGCCGGGGAGCTGTTTTTT
-,-,TRBV7-3,TRBJ1-2,CASSPRGQGQHGYTF,TGTGCCAGCAGCCCCCGAGGGCAGGGTCAGCATGGCTACACCTTC
-,few,TRBV7-3,TRBJ2-1,CASSLLEGPQFF,TGTGCCAGCAGCTTACTCGAGGGGCCACAGTTCTTC
-,-,TRBV29-1,TRBJ1-2,CSVTGLGGYTF,TGCAGCGTAACTGGCCTAGGAGGCTACACCTTC
TRBD1,-,TRBV7-8,TRBJ1-2,CASSFPGTGLYGYTF,TGTGCCAGCAGCTTCCCCGGGACAGGCCTCTATGGCTACACCTTC
-,-,TRBV18,TRBJ1-1,CASSPDRRDTEAFF,TGTGCCAGCTCACCAGATAGGCGGGACACTGAAGCTTTCTTT
-,-,TRBV5-6,TRBJ1-1,CASSSDEGQKAFF,TGTGCCAGCAGCTCCGACGAAGGACAGAAAGCTTTCTTT
TRBD2,-,TRBV19,TRBJ2-3,CASSTGTSGASTDTQYF,TGTGCCAGTAGTACCGGGACTAGCGGAGCTAGCACAGATACGCAGTATTTT
TRBD1,few,TRBV4-1,TRBJ1-1,CASSQGGTAFNTEAFF,TGCGCCAGCAGCCAAGGGGGGACAGCTTTTAACACTGAAGCTTTCTTT
TRBD1,once,TRBV28,TRBJ2-7,CASSPGFTGGLYEQYF,TGTGCCAGCAGCCCCGGTTTTACAGGGGGCCTCTACGAGCAGTACTTC
TRBD2,few,TRBV7-6,TRBJ2-1,CASSPSGRANEQFF,TGTGCCAGCAGCCCTAGCGGGAGGGCGAATGAGCAGTTCTTC
-,-,TRBV30,TRBJ1-1,CAWSVWGLNTEAFF,TGTGCCTGGAGTGTGTGGGGGCTCAACACTGAAGCTTTCTTT